Listed below are T cell receptor beta chains from one sample, sequenced in a study of radiotherapy plus CTLA-4 blockade in lung cancer. Method: immunoSEQ multiplex PCR; TCRdb's copy keeps in-frame clones and lacks some. The sample holds more than 75,000 clones, around 80% seen once. The material sequenced was peripheral blood, taken from a patient treated with radiotherapy plus ipilimumab. The receptors come from a human donor with non-small cell lung cancer that progressed on radiotherapy plus ipilimumab. Both conserved end residues are trimmed from each CDR3. The D gene is left open where the match is weak.

NA	TRBV19	TRBJ1-2	ASTPLRADLYGYT
NA	TRBV29-1	TRBJ2-5	SVVLERETQY
TRBD2	TRBV29-1	TRBJ2-1	SVDTSGTYNEQF
TRBD2	TRBV4-2	TRBJ2-2	ASSQESGAGGRNTGELF
TRBD1	TRBV5-1	TRBJ2-4	ASSFDRAENIQH
NA	TRBV4-1	TRBJ2-7	ASSQRGAVSYEQY
TRBD1	TRBV28	TRBJ1-5	ASSLTGAWQPQH
TRBD2	TRBV7-2	TRBJ2-6	ASTYGGLAGSSGANVLT
NA	TRBV6-5	TRBJ2-7	ASSYGTPVSSEQY
NA	TRBV6-6	TRBJ2-1	ASSNSDPTWNEQF
NA	TRBV25-1	TRBJ1-4	ASSDAGSIGEKLF
TRBD2	TRBV28	TRBJ2-7	ASMGLAGAIYEQY
NA	TRBV7-3	TRBJ2-4	ASSLGARNIQY
NA	TRBV7-9	TRBJ1-1	ASSLDTEAF
NA	TRBV10-1	TRBJ2-5	ASLVDPKETQY
TRBD2	TRBV7-2	TRBJ2-7	ASSLAGNYEQY
NA	TRBV7-2	TRBJ2-1	ASSKAGTGNYNEQF
TRBD1	TRBV11-2	TRBJ2-3	ASSPGQGRTDTQY
NA	TRBV7-2	TRBJ1-6	ATADGLGSPLH
TRBD2	TRBV2	TRBJ2-5	ASLGGETQY
TRBD2	TRBV2	TRBJ2-5	ASSTGTIRETQY
NA	TRBV27	TRBJ1-5	ASSFQGPQPQH
NA	TRBV9	TRBJ2-3	ASSFTGTNHPPQY
NA	TRBV6-5	TRBJ1-5	ASSYDWDQPQH
NA	TRBV6-6	TRBJ2-7	ASGGQQTYEQY
NA	TRBV7-8	TRBJ2-2	ASTWTELNTGELF
NA	TRBV5-1	TRBJ1-2	ASSPGAANYGYT
NA	TRBV10-1	TRBJ2-1	ASSEVLVDEQF